Listed here are 29 T cell receptor beta chains from one sample, sequenced in a study of cytomegalovirus exposure and HLA in healthy donors. The data were produced by immunoSEQ multiplex PCR, yet TCRdb's version contains in-frame clones alone and is incomplete. This table has 70,000 to 80,000 clones, 94% appearing once. The sample was PBMCs. The receptors come from a woman younger than 35 in good health and CMV-seronegative.

The chain carries TRBV7-2 and TRBJ2-3; 7 positions match TRBD2. Germline values: CDR1 SGHTA, CDR2 FQGNSA. V gave up 4 bases and J gave up 0 bases; unmatched junction bases: 4. The CDR3 has 15 residues. CDR3 loop: CASSWSGGSTDTQYF. In DNA, the CDR3 is TGTGCCAGCAGCTGGTCCGGGGGGAGCACAGATACGCAGTATTTT. The entire variable domain, with the rest obtained from reference TRBV7-2 and TRBJ2-3, is as follows: GAGVSQSPSNKVTEKGKDVELRCDPISGHTALYWYRQSLGQGLEFLIYFQGNSAPDKSGLPSDRFSAERTGGSVSTLTIQRTQQEDSAVYLCASSWSGGSTDTQYFGPGTRLTVL.

The rearrangement joins TRBV6-6 to TRBJ2-6; no reliable D call. The CDR3 extends over 14 amino acids. V dropped 5 bases and J dropped 0 bases, with 5 bases sitting between them. The germline gives CDR1 MNHNY, CDR2 SVGAGI (reference sequence). This chain's CDR3 is CASSKYSGANVLTF. DNA of the CDR3: TGTGCCAGCAGTAAATACTCTGGGGCCAACGTCCTGACTTTC.

This chain joins TRBV4-1 and TRBJ2-7, with a tentative D call TRBD2 (6 bases). The CDR3 loop spans 16 amino acids. Germline-derived CDR1 and CDR2 are MGHRA and YSYEKL. Trimming shortened V by 0 bases and J by 3 bases, and 15 bases separated the two germline ends. CDR3 DNA sequence: TGCGCCAGCAGCCAAGATCTGGGCGGAGGGTTCTACGAGCAGTACTTC. It codes for CASSQDLGGGFYEQYF.

The genes are TRBV6-1 and TRBJ1-2; a weak D match, TRBD1 (5 bases). Germline CDR1 is MNHNS and CDR2 is SASEGT. Trimming cost V 10 bases and J 4 bases, with 13 bases left between them. CDR3 length: 12 residues. The CDR3 DNA reads TGTGCCACCTTCAGGGATTTCTATGGCTACACCTTC. Translating gives CATFRDFYGYTF.

The CDR3 DNA reads as TGTGCCAGCAGCTTTAGACTGTCTCAAATTTACAATGAGCAGTTCTTC. Residues: CASSFRLSQIYNEQFF. J is TRBJ2-1 and V is TRBV11-3; D ambiguous. Germline V gene sequence: CDR1 SGHNT, CDR2 YENEEA. Trimming left V 3 bases short and J 4 bases short, with 16 bases between. The CDR3 spans 16 residues. Using reference TRBV11-3 and TRBJ2-1 for the parts outside the CDR3, the full variable domain is EAGVVQSPRYKIIEKKQPVAFWCNPISGHNTLYWYLQNLGQGPELLIRYENEEAVDDSQLPKDRFSAERLKGVDSTLKIQPAELGDSAVYLCASSFRLSQIYNEQFFGPGTRLTVL.

This clone was detected only once. The V gene is TRBV7-2, the J gene TRBJ2-7; the D gene is possibly TRBD2 (6 bases). Germline CDR1 reads SGHTA; CDR2 reads FQGNSA. The CDR3 has 13 amino acids. V lost 1 base and J lost 7, with 11 bases in between. The CDR3 reads CASSLEGRGEQYF. CDR3 sequence (DNA): TGTGCCAGCAGCTTAGAGGGGCGGGGAGAGCAGTACTTC. Full variable domain (rest looked up from reference TRBV7-2 and TRBJ2-7): GAGVSQSPSNKVTEKGKDVELRCDPISGHTALYWYRQSLGQGLEFLIYFQGNSAPDKSGLPSDRFSAERTGGSVSTLTIQRTQQEDSAVYLCASSLEGRGEQYFGPGTRLTVT.

This sequence joins TRBV6-1 and TRBJ2-5; D perhaps matches TRBD2 (5 bases). CDR3 length: 13 residues. Deletions cut 7 bases from V and 4 bases from J, with 13 bases between. CDR1 is MNHNS, CDR2 SASEGT, per germline. The CDR3 region has the DNA TGTGCCAGCAATCCGCGGGTCAGAGAGACCCAGTACTTC. Encoded protein: CASNPRVRETQYF.

The V gene is TRBV5-1, the J gene TRBJ1-2; TRBD1 matches at 9 bases. The ends lost 0 bases at V and 4 bases at J; junction bases unmatched: 7. Per the germline V gene, CDR1 is SGHRS and CDR2 is YFSETQ. The CDR3 length is 16 residues. CDR3: CASSLVLPTGGYGYTF. CDR3 nucleotides: TGCGCCAGCAGCTTGGTTCTCCCGACAGGGGGCTATGGCTACACCTTC.

The rearrangement joins TRBV19 to TRBJ2-6, with a weak D call TRBD2 (6 bases). Germline CDR1 and CDR2: LNHDA and SQIVND (reference sequence). The CDR3 totals 19 residues. V lost 3 bases, J lost 2 bases, and 20 bases lay in between. CDR3 DNA: TGTGCCAGTAGTATTCTCCTGGGACTTAGCGGCGCTGGGGCCAACGTCCTGACTTTC. Its protein is CASSILLGLSGAGANVLTF.

The V gene is TRBV10-1, the J gene TRBJ2-3; D gene unclear. The germline CDR1 and CDR2 sequences are WNHNN and SYGVQD (reference sequence). Deletions cut 6 bases from V and 0 bases from J, with 10 bases between. This CDR3 is built from 14 residues. CDR3 loop: CASSQDTSTDTQYF. The DNA for the CDR3 is TGCGCCAGCAGCCAAGACACTAGCACAGATACGCAGTATTTT.

V and J are TRBV5-4 and TRBJ2-7; D is unclear. The length of the CDR3 is 15 residues. Germline V gives CDR1 SGHNT, CDR2 YYREEE (reference sequence). Trimming pared 4 bases from V and 2 bases from J, leaving 16 bases between. The CDR3 loop is CASSLKNAPAYEQYF. The DNA of the CDR3 is TGTGCCAGCAGCCTGAAGAACGCGCCGGCCTACGAGCAGTACTTC.

The CDR3 protein is CASSLAGTGYTNTGELFF. The DNA for the CDR3 is TGTGCCAGCAGCTTAGCCGGGACAGGGTATACAAACACCGGGGAGCTGTTTTTT. This sequence joins TRBV5-4 and TRBJ2-2; 9 positions agree with TRBD1. This CDR3 has 18 amino acids. Germline V lookup: CDR1 SGHNT, CDR2 YYREEE (reference sequence). The V gene end was trimmed by 2 bases and the J gene end by 2 bases; junction bases not matched to a gene: 10. Based on the CDR3 plus reference TRBV5-4 and TRBJ2-2, the full variable domain is ETGVTQSPTHLIKTRGQQVTLRCSSQSGHNTVSWYQQALGQGPQFIFQYYREEENGRGNFPPRFSGLQFPNYSSELNVNALELDDSALYLCASSLAGTGYTNTGELFFGEGSRLTVL.

This clone has a single count. CDR3 amino acids: CASRGQGLYGYTF. As DNA, the CDR3 is TGTGCCAGCAGGGGACAGGGGCTATATGGCTACACCTTC. V and J are TRBV2 and TRBJ1-2; TRBD1 aligns across 10 bases. This CDR3 region has 13 residues. V dropped 6 bases and J dropped 5; count of bases not matched to a gene: 3. Germline assignment: CDR1 SNHLY and CDR2 FYNNEI.

The chain employs TRBV6-5 and TRBJ2-2, with 8 bases aligning to TRBD1. Germline CDR1 reads MNHEY; CDR2 reads SVGAGI. Unmatched junction bases numbered 3, after V lost 0 bases and J lost 6 bases. This CDR3 region has 15 residues. The CDR3 sequence is CASSYSLQGAGELFF. Here the CDR3 DNA reads TGTGCCAGCAGTTACTCGTTACAGGGGGCCGGGGAGCTGTTTTTT.

This chain connects TRBV7-2 to TRBJ2-4; 9 bases map to TRBD1. The ends lost 5 bases at V and 6 bases at J; junction bases unmatched: 5. This CDR3 is 14 amino acids long. Germline CDR1 SGHTA, CDR2 FQGNSA. The CDR3 DNA reads as TGTGCCAGCAGCGCGGGACAGGGAGGAAACATTCAGTACTTC. The encoded protein is CASSAGQGGNIQYF.

This chain links TRBV4-2 with TRBJ2-3; TRBD2 might be the D (6 bases). The germline gives CDR1 LGHNA, CDR2 YNFKEQ. V was shortened by 8 bases and J by 2 bases, with 14 bases between the two germline ends. The CDR3 contains 14 residues. CDR3 in amino acids: CASSGAIFTDTQYF. In DNA form, the CDR3 reads TGTGCCAGCTCGGGAGCAATTTTCACAGATACGCAGTATTTT.

This clone was recorded once. The genes are TRBV28 and TRBJ1-3, with 7 bases fitting TRBD1. This CDR3 spans 17 amino acids. Germline assignment: CDR1 MDHEN and CDR2 SYDVKM. V lost 6 bases and J lost 0; bases outside the gene matches: 11. CDR3 bases: TGTGCCAGCAGCTTCATAGGGACAGTGGACTCTGGAAACACCATATATTTT. Amino acids: CASSFIGTVDSGNTIYF.

J is TRBJ2-5 and V is TRBV12-1; the D call TRBD2 from the table was never checked on the DNA. TRBV12-1 is marked as a pseudogene. The CDR3 contains 14 residues. The CDR3 region has the DNA TGTGCCAGCAGCATCGCTAGCGGGAGAGGGACCCAGTACTTC. Its translation is CASSIASGRGTQYF.

The CDR3 protein is CASSLDPRGLLYGYTF. The DNA for the CDR3 is TGTGCCAGCAGCTTAGACCCGCGCGGTCTACTTTATGGCTACACCTTC. The chain links TRBV13 to TRBJ1-2, with D hard to call. CDR1 and CDR2 from the germline V gene are PRHDT and FYEKMQ (reference sequence). This CDR3 has 16 residues. V was cut by 1 base and J by 5 bases, with 17 bases left in between.

This clone occurred once. The chain joins TRBV2 to TRBJ2-1; tentatively, D is TRBD1 (5 bases). This CDR3 is 13 amino acids long. The germline gives CDR1 SNHLY, CDR2 FYNNEI. The ends were cut back, 3 bases at V and 6 bases at J, with 9 bases in the middle. CDR3 nucleotides: TGTGCCAGCAGTGAGGGGCTTGGCAATGAGCAGTTCTTC. It translates to CASSEGLGNEQFF.

This chain uses TRBV29-1 with TRBJ2-7; no clear D. Germline CDR1 reads SQVTM; CDR2 reads ANQGSEA. V lost 4 bases and J 4 bases, leaving 20 bases between the germline ends. The CDR3 has 15 amino acids. CDR3 coding DNA: TGCAGCGTTGTTTCAACGCGCAGGAACAAGTACGAGCAGTACTTC. Translation gives CSVVSTRRNKYEQYF.

The genes are TRBV5-5 and TRBJ1-1; unclear D gene. Per germline, CDR1 SGHKS and CDR2 YYEKEE (reference sequence). V lost 0 bases, J lost 6 bases, and 12 bases lay in between. The CDR3 sequence is 14 residues long. Here the CDR3 DNA reads TGTGCCAGCAGCTTGGAAGCTATTTTCCCTGAAGCTTTCTTT. Translating it yields CASSLEAIFPEAFF.

The J gene is TRBJ2-6, the V gene TRBV18; D possibly corresponds to TRBD1 (6 bases). Trimming left V 2 bases short and J 0 bases short, with 11 bases between. From germline, CDR1 is KGHSH and CDR2 LQKENI. This CDR3 is built from 17 residues. This CDR3 reads CASSPAGVGSGANVLTF. The CDR3 DNA sequence: TGTGCCAGCTCACCAGCAGGGGTTGGCTCTGGGGCCAACGTCCTGACTTTC.

The gene calls are TRBV9 and TRBJ2-5; D is uncertain. The CDR3 contains 14 residues. Germline assignment: CDR1 SGDLS and CDR2 YYNGEE. Trimming cost V 1 base and J 5 bases, with 12 bases left between them. The CDR3 sequence is CASSVLDGFETQYF. DNA of the CDR3: TGTGCCAGCAGCGTATTAGACGGGTTTGAGACCCAGTACTTC.

This chain links TRBV4-2 with TRBJ1-1; no firm D call. The length of the CDR3 is 14 residues. CDR1 is LGHNA and CDR2 is YNFKEQ in the germline V gene. V was cut by 0 bases and J by 0 bases, with 5 bases left in between. CDR3 coding DNA: TGTGCCAGCAGCCAAGAAGAGCTGAACACTGAAGCTTTCTTT. Its protein product is CASSQEELNTEAFF.

The chain carries TRBV4-3 and TRBJ1-2; no definite D call. V was shortened by 0 bases and J by 6 bases, with 20 bases between the two germline ends. Germline assignment: CDR1 LGHNA and CDR2 YSLEER. This CDR3 region has 17 residues. DNA of the CDR3: TGCGCCAGCAGCCAAGAGGTTGGGAAAAGCGGGTACGATGGCTACACCTTC. It encodes CASSQEVGKSGYDGYTF.

The V call is TRBV27, the J call TRBJ1-1, with D perhaps matching TRBD1 (6 bases). Germline values: CDR1 MNHEY, CDR2 SMNVEV (reference sequence). CDR3 length: 13 amino acids. V lost 8 bases, J lost 3 bases, and 13 bases lay in between. The CDR3 sequence is CASHGQSYTEAFF. CDR3 DNA sequence: TGTGCCAGCCACGGACAGTCGTACACTGAAGCTTTCTTT.

This chain links TRBV7-8 with TRBJ2-7; no clear D gene. The CDR3 spans 13 residues. V was trimmed by 5 bases and J by 4 bases, leaving 12 bases between them. Germline V gene data show CDR1 as SGHVS and CDR2 as FQNEAQ. Here the CDR3 reads CASSPLTGYEQYF. The CDR3 DNA follows: TGTGCCAGCAGCCCCTTGACGGGTTACGAGCAGTACTTC. The full variable domain, with the rest looked up from reference TRBV7-8 and TRBJ2-7, is GAGVSQSPRYKVAKRGQDVALRCDPISGHVSLFWYQQALGQGPEFLTYFQNEAQLDKSGLPSDRFFAERPEGSVSTLKIQRTQQEDSAVYLCASSPLTGYEQYFGPGTRLTVT.

Remarks on this clone: In the same sample, other DNA sequences code for this CDR3. The chain has TRBV29-1 and TRBJ2-2; D gene unclear. CDR1 and CDR2 (germline): SQVTM, ANQGSEA. Trimming left V 4 bases short and J 0 bases short, with 6 bases between. The CDR3 runs 13 residues. The CDR3 coding sequence is TGCAGCGTTGTAGACTCGAACACCGGGGAGCTGTTTTTT. Amino acids: CSVVDSNTGELFF.